This T cell receptor (beta chain) was captured in a study of CD8+ T cells in alopecia areata. Findings of the study overall: Lesional scalp, especially alopecia totalis/universalis, showed higher clonality than normal scalp.

The treatment denotes: oral pan-JAK inhibitor, 5-10 mg twice daily. The sorting of PBMCs gave CD4+ and CD8+ T cells. Sequencing used cDNA as its template, made by extracting RNA and reverse transcribing it. The protocol was immunoSEQ multiplex PCR, while the TCRdb copy is restricted to in-frame clones and leaves out a portion. The sample has around 120,000 clones, over 60% seen once; the top ten hold around 5.7%. From germline, CDR1 is MGHRA and CDR2 YSYEKL. Trimming took 0 bases from V and 0 from J; bases not matched to a gene: 8. The CDR3 length is 18 residues. Concerning this clone: What it binds is not known.

The material sequenced was CD4+ T cells sorted from blood, taken at week 4, from a patient treated with tofacitinib. The J gene is TRBJ1-5, the V gene TRBV4-1, with 7 nucleotides matching TRBD1. The source of this sequence is a human donor with alopecia areata. In DNA form, the CDR3 reads TGCGCCAGCAGCCAAGATAGGCAGGGGACAGATAGCAATCAGCCCCAGCATTTT. Translating it yields CASSQDRQGTDSNQPQHF.